This entry lists 17 T cell receptor beta chains sequenced from one sample in a study of Tregs in tolerant kidney transplant recipients. Clones were sequenced by immunoSEQ multiplex PCR, and TCRdb holds only the in-frame ones, with some missing. The sample lists about 52,000 clones; 90% to 95% were seen once. Related graft donors supplied nonmyeloablative bone marrow transplants, and mixed chimerism was transient. Material: CD8+ T cells from blood (PBMCs), obtained 24 months after the transplant. The receptors stem from a human patient who received a combined kidney and bone marrow transplant. A share of the T cells may be of graft donor origin.

The V call is TRBV29-1, the J call TRBJ2-7; maybe TRBD1 (6 bases). The V and J ends lost 4 bases and 2 bases respectively, with 12 bases between them. The CDR3 sequence is 13 residues long. Germline V gene data show CDR1 as SQVTM and CDR2 as ANQGSEA. The CDR3 region has the DNA TGCAGCGTTGCAGGGGAAATGGCCTACGAGCAGTACTTC. It translates to CSVAGEMAYEQYF.

The chain combines TRBV28 with TRBJ1-2; 9 bases are a match to TRBD1. The V gene's germline CDR1 is MDHEN and CDR2 SYDVKM. The CDR3 is 15 residues long. V shed 3 bases and J 6 bases; nucleotides not matched to a gene: 8. CDR3 region: CASSLGSGQGDGYTF. In DNA, the CDR3 is TGTGCCAGCAGTTTGGGATCGGGACAGGGAGATGGCTACACCTTC.

This chain uses TRBV7-9 with TRBJ2-2; D gene uncertain. The V gene lost 7 bases and the J gene lost 6 bases, with 18 bases spanning the gap. CDR1 and CDR2 from the germline V gene are SEHNR and FQNEAQ (reference sequence). The CDR3 is 15 amino acids. The CDR3 spells CASTPPQVWSGELFF. CDR3 bases: TGTGCCAGCACCCCTCCCCAGGTTTGGTCCGGGGAGCTGTTTTTT.

This clone was observed a handful of times. This chain joins TRBV6-1 and TRBJ2-7; a possible D gene is TRBD2 (5 bases). Trimming removed 3 bases at V and 4 bases at J, with 7 bases between. The CDR3 covers 12 residues. Germline values: CDR1 MNHNS, CDR2 SASEGT. The CDR3 reads CASSDSGYEQYF. CDR3 sequence (DNA): TGTGCCAGCAGTGACTCGGGGTACGAGCAGTACTTC.

This chain connects TRBV7-7 to TRBJ2-7, with no clear D. Germline assignment: CDR1 SSHAT and CDR2 FNYEAQ (reference sequence). The V and J ends lost 0 bases and 4 bases respectively, with 7 bases between them. The CDR3 covers 13 residues. CDR3 bases: TGTGCCAGCAGCTTAGCCCAGGATTACGAGCAGTACTTC. This codes for CASSLAQDYEQYF.

The V gene is TRBV6-4, the J gene TRBJ2-1, with unresolved D. Germline V gene lookup returns CDR1 MRHNA and CDR2 SNTAGT. V lost 0 bases, J lost 7 bases, and 13 bases lay in between. The CDR3 is made up of 15 amino acids. The CDR3 DNA reads TGTGCCAGCAGTGACTCGGTAGAAAGCATTAATGAGCAGTTCTTC. Amino acids: CASSDSVESINEQFF.

V gene TRBV7-8 combines with J gene TRBJ2-3; D not resolved. V was cut by 1 base and J by 2 bases, with 4 bases left in between. The germline V gene has CDR1 SGHVS and CDR2 FQNEAQ. The CDR3 length is 13 residues. CDR3 DNA sequence: TGTGCCAGCAGCTTAGGGCACACAGATACGCAGTATTTT. Protein: CASSLGHTDTQYF.

The CDR3 loop is CSADGGGVSYEQYF. CDR3 bases: TGCAGCGCCGACGGGGGGGGCGTCTCCTACGAGCAGTACTTC. The chain joins TRBV29-1 to TRBJ2-5; 8 nucleotides agree with TRBD2. The end of the DNA aligns better with TRBJ2-7, so the J call may be wrong. Germline CDR1 is SQVTM and CDR2 is ANQGSEA. The CDR3 is 14 amino acids.

The rearrangement links TRBV12-2 to TRBJ2-1; the table assigns TRBD2, which was not confirmed against the DNA. TRBV12-2 is flagged as a pseudogene. This CDR3 is 20 amino acids long. In DNA, the CDR3 is TGTGCAAGTCGCTTAGAACCTTTATACGGACTAGCGGGAAGTTGCAATGAGCAGTTCTTC. Its protein product is CASRLEPLYGLAGSCNEQFF.

The chain is built from TRBV7-6 and TRBJ2-3; TRBD1 matches at 7 bases. This CDR3 spans 15 amino acids. Trimming removed 5 bases from V and 1 base from J; junction bases left unmatched: 6. In germline, CDR1 is SGHVS, CDR2 FNYEAQ. This CDR3 is CASSQTGSRTDTQYF. CDR3 bases: TGTGCCAGCAGCCAGACAGGGTCACGCACAGATACGCAGTATTTT.

Only one count was recorded for this clone. V usage is TRBV28 and J usage is TRBJ1-5; possible D gene TRBD1, 6 bases. The CDR3 loop spans 16 amino acids. Trimming shortened V by 0 bases and J by 7 bases, and 16 bases separated the two germline ends. From germline, CDR1 is MDHEN and CDR2 SYDVKM. This CDR3 reads CASSLWGQGFGQPQHF. The CDR3 DNA reads TGTGCCAGCAGTTTATGGGGCCAGGGGTTTGGCCAGCCCCAGCATTTT.

V and J are TRBV7-9 and TRBJ2-7, with D uncertain. Germline V CDR1 and CDR2: SEHNR, FQNEAQ (reference sequence). Trimming cost V 5 bases and J 0 bases, with 11 bases left between them. This CDR3 comprises 14 residues. The CDR3 nucleotides are TGTGCCAGCAGCCCAAGAACTTACTCCTACGAGCAGTACTTC. Encoded protein: CASSPRTYSYEQYF.

This chain uses TRBV7-9 with TRBJ1-1; a possible D gene is TRBD1 (5 bases). Per the germline V gene, CDR1 is SEHNR and CDR2 is FQNEAQ (reference sequence). The CDR3 runs to 15 residues. Trimming took off 4 bases at V and 4 bases at J, with 16 bases between the two ends. CDR3 sequence reads: CASSWKGEGGTEAFF. CDR3 in DNA: TGTGCCAGCAGCTGGAAAGGGGAGGGTGGCACTGAAGCTTTCTTT.

In its sample, this clone was seen once. The chain uses TRBV2 and TRBJ2-7, with no clear D. The V end was cut by 3 bases, the J end by 0 bases, with 12 bases between. Germline CDR1 and CDR2: SNHLY and FYNNEI. The CDR3 consists of 15 residues. The CDR3 DNA reads TGTGCCAGCAGTGACCCGGCGGCCAGCTCCTACGAGCAGTACTTC. This gives the protein CASSDPAASSYEQYF. Full variable domain (remainder filled in from reference TRBV2 and TRBJ2-7): EPEVTQTPSHQVTQMGQEVILRCVPISNHLYFYWYRQILGQKVEFLVSFYNNEISEKSEIFDDQFSVERPDGSNFTLKIRSTKLEDSAMYFCASSDPAASSYEQYFGPGTRLTVT.

The CDR3 nucleotides are TGCGCCAGCAGCCAAGATAAAGAGAGAGTGGTCTCTGAGCAGTTCTTC. Amino acids: CASSQDKERVVSEQFF. The chain links TRBV4-1 to TRBJ2-1, with D hard to call. Germline V lookup: CDR1 MGHRA, CDR2 YSYEKL. V was shortened by 0 bases and J by 9 bases, with 18 bases between the two germline ends. This CDR3 has 16 residues.

This clone showed up just once. Other nucleotide sequences in the sample specify the same CDR3. The genes are TRBV27 and TRBJ2-1, with 7 bases that match TRBD2. The CDR3 length is 13 residues. Germline CDR1 is MNHEY and CDR2 is SMNVEV (reference sequence). Trimming at V came to 3 bases and at J to 9 bases, leaving 5 bases not matched to a gene. This chain's CDR3 is CASSLGAGIEQFF. The CDR3 nucleotides are TGTGCCAGCAGTTTGGGAGCGGGAATTGAGCAGTTCTTC.

The rearrangement uses TRBV18 and TRBJ1-2, with a possible D match to TRBD1 (5 bases). CDR1 and CDR2 (germline): KGHSH, LQKENI. The CDR3 runs 16 residues. The V gene lost 3 bases and the J gene lost 5 bases, with 19 bases spanning the gap. The chain's CDR3 is CASSPPGGEVLYGYTF. Written as DNA, the CDR3 is TGTGCCAGCTCACCCCCGGGAGGGGAGGTTCTATATGGCTACACCTTC. Drawing the rest from reference TRBV18 and TRBJ1-2, the complete variable domain is NAGVMQNPRHLVRRRGQEARLRCSPMKGHSHVYWYRQLPEEGLKFMVYLQKENIIDESGMPKERFSAEFPKEGPSILRIQQVVRGDSAAYFCASSPPGGEVLYGYTFGSGTRLTVV.